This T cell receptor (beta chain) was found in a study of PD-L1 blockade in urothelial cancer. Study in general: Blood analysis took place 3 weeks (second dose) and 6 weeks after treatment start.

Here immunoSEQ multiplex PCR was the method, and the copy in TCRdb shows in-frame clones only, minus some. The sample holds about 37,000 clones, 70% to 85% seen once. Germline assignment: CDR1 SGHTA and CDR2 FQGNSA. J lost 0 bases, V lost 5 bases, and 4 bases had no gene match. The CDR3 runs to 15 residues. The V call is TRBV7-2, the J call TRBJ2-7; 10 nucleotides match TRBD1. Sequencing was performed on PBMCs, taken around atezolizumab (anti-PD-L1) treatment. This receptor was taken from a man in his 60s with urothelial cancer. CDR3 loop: CASSTWTGGSYEQYF. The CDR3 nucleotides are TGTGCCAGCAGCACCTGGACAGGGGGCTCCTACGAGCAGTACTTC.